Below, one T cell receptor beta chain is given with its context. Which antigen it targets is not known. Within one base of it there is no much larger clone, and no base qualities were kept. These data are taken from a study of blood T cell repertoires in COVID-19 (dated by TCRdb to 2019 to 2021). Regarding the study in general: Samples from collaborators originated in the United States, Italy and Spain and spanned both the acute and convalescent phases of COVID-19. The repertoires were made available in a free public database intended to serve as a resource for research on the immune response to SARS-CoV-2. Where HLA class I and class II types were available, the types were taken from metadata supplied by the sample provider, not from assay-based typing. Samples came from the ongoing ImmuneRACE study (first 160 participants) plus 1,254 subjects from 6 global collaborators. The sample metadata nearly always contained a de-identified subject ID, COVID-19 status, age in years and sex. The prospective study material was composed of cDNA or gDNA derived from T cells, B-cell-depleted T cells, or PBMCs. Subjects who had been exposed to COVID-19, were actively infected with it, or had recovered from it provided the deeply sampled blood TCRbeta repertoires that made up the dataset. Results and caveats for the whole study, not just this receptor: The quantity of clinical and demographic metadata differed by source and by participant and was supplied without curation.

Each collaborating institution followed its own protocols to collect whole blood in K2EDTA tubes. For TCRbeta analysis, collaborator samples were shipped as frozen whole blood, as isolated PBMCs, or as DNA extracted from either sample type. TCRbeta CDR3 regions were amplified from genomic DNA by means of the immunoSEQ Assay, a bias-controlled multiplex PCR. The authors processed their data as follows. The number of nucleated cells in each sample was estimated by amplification of reference gene primers within the assay. Sequence reads were collapsed and filtered to measure the absolute abundance of every unique TCRbeta CDR3 rearrangement. Productive Simpson clonality was computed per sample as the square root of Simpson's diversity index over productive rearrangements. TCRdb carries this immuneACCESS record with in-frame sequences only. Its versions omit some clonotypes, under half of them owing to an unresolved V gene in the studies checked, with the rest unexplained. The V and J calls and clone size come from that table; D and trimming were worked out from the DNA. The sample table contains 75,000 to 95,000 clones; only one count was recorded for 80% to 90% of them. The ten largest make up under 6% of the sample.

CDR1 DFQATT and CDR2 SNEGSKA were looked up in the germline V gene (reference sequence). The CDR3 spans 12 residues, from the cysteine through the phenylalanine. The sequence is cut down to CDR3 DNA, 36 bases in frame from base 1. V was cut back by 3 bases and J by 11 bases, leaving a gap of 14 bases between them. Sequences were obtained from peripheral blood. Here the chain combines TRBV20-1 and TRBJ1-3; a tentative D match to TRBD1 spans 5 bases. This clonotype was sampled from a man aged 45-65 years with active COVID-19. This receptor has the CDR3 CSASPQGHAIYF. The DNA sequence follows: TGCAGTGCTAGTCCCCAGGGCCACGCCATATATTTT.